This TCR beta chain stems from a study of identical twins. The length of the CDR3 is 14 residues. Trimming took 3 bases from V and 15 from J; bases not matched to a gene: 11. Overall study findings and caveats: Cord blood beta clonotypes that were abundant carried fewer insertions, and memory repertoires showed no such trend. Some out-of-frame alpha sequences were shared by twins, and these showed excess low generation probability.

As concerns this clonotype: The antigen remains unidentified.

cDNA carried unique molecular identifiers, and a universal primer site was added by template switching. From the 5' RACE reads, TCRdb called clonotypes with MiXCR, one entry per CDR3 protein. The data show a few hundred thousand distinct CDR3 sequences, roughly 9% seen once. The clonotype was recovered from a woman aged 45-60 years in good health. The chain uses TRBV12-3 or TRBV12-4 and TRBJ2-1; 10 positions match TRBD2. Material for sequencing was naive T cells sorted from blood. The CDR3 is CASSFEAGGGRRFF. The CDR3 nucleotides are TGTGCCAGCAGTTTTGAAGCGGGAGGGGGTCGGCGGTTCTTC.